Listed below are T cell receptor beta chains from one sample, sequenced in a study of patients and donors after allogeneic stem cell transplantation. TCRdb processed the RT-PCR reads anew with MiXCR; each CDR3 protein has one entry. The sample carries fewer than 500,000 distinct CDR3 sequences, roughly 16% recorded once. Sequenced input: blood, either unsorted or a sorted T cell fraction (not recorded which). The receptors here all came from a human donor who was either an allogeneic HSCT recipient or a stem cell or donor lymphocyte infusion donor (not recorded which). It is not recorded whose cells these are; they may come from a transplant donor. The CDR3 runs from the conserved cysteine through the conserved F or W. Fields, in order: CDR3 DNA, CDR3 protein, V gene, clone size, D gene, J gene. The D gene is left open where the match is weak. The size of a clone is reported for some rows only, either as once, few or many, or as a class for expanded clones.

DNA: TGTGCCAGCAGCATAATAACAGGGATCCAAGAGACCCAGTACTTC
CDR3: CASSIITGIQETQYF
V: TRBV7-6
size: -
D: -
J: TRBJ2-5

DNA: TGTGCCAGCAGTTTCACCTCGGGCTACGAGCAGTACTTC
CDR3: CASSFTSGYEQYF
V: TRBV5-5
size: -
D: -
J: TRBJ2-7

DNA: TGTGCCAGCAGCGCCGGGAGAATCTATGGCTACACCTTC
CDR3: CASSAGRIYGYTF
V: TRBV12-3/TRBV12-4
size: many
D: -
J: TRBJ1-2

DNA: TGTGCCACCAGCAGAGATTTTACGTACGGTACCTACGAGCAGTACTTC
CDR3: CATSRDFTYGTYEQYF
V: TRBV15
size: few
D: -
J: TRBJ2-7

DNA: TGTGCCAGCAGCGTAGGGGACTCACCCCTCCACTTT
CDR3: CASSVGDSPLHF
V: TRBV9
size: -
D: -
J: TRBJ1-6

DNA: TGTGCCAGCAGTGGACTCCCGGGGGGTCAGCCCCAGCATTTT
CDR3: CASSGLPGGQPQHF
V: TRBV6-1
size: once
D: -
J: TRBJ1-5

DNA: TGCAGTGCTAGGACAGGGCGGGATACGCAGTATTTT
CDR3: CSARTGRDTQYF
V: TRBV20-1
size: -
D: TRBD1
J: TRBJ2-3

DNA: TGTGCCAGCAGCGTAGGTTTGGGCAGGGGCCTAAGTAACTATGGCTACACCTTC
CDR3: CASSVGLGRGLSNYGYTF
V: TRBV9
size: -
D: -
J: TRBJ1-2

DNA: TGTGCCAGCAGCCGACTAGCGGGAGCGTACGAGCAGTACTTC
CDR3: CASSRLAGAYEQYF
V: TRBV6-1
size: many
D: TRBD2
J: TRBJ2-7

DNA: TGTGCCAGCAGCTTACGAGGGTTCCGGTACTATGGCTACACCTTC
CDR3: CASSLRGFRYYGYTF
V: TRBV7-8
size: -
D: -
J: TRBJ1-2

DNA: TGTGCCAGCTCGTCGGGACACATCTACGAGCAGTACTTC
CDR3: CASSSGHIYEQYF
V: TRBV18
size: -
D: -
J: TRBJ2-7

DNA: TGTGCCAGCAGCCAAGATCGGCGGCCCTACAATGAGCAGTTCTTC
CDR3: CASSQDRRPYNEQFF
V: TRBV4-2
size: once
D: -
J: TRBJ2-1

DNA: TGTGCCAGCAGCCAATCTGGGGGGGCTACCACTGAAGCTTTCTTT
CDR3: CASSQSGGATTEAFF
V: TRBV16
size: few
D: -
J: TRBJ1-1

DNA: TGTGCCAGCAGTGTCTCCCCAGGGGTCGGTGAGCAGTTCTTC
CDR3: CASSVSPGVGEQFF
V: TRBV6-1
size: -
D: -
J: TRBJ2-1

DNA: TGTGCCAGCAGTTTAGGCGAGATCAGGGGGTCACCCCTCCACTTT
CDR3: CASSLGEIRGSPLHF
V: TRBV12-3/TRBV12-4
size: many
D: TRBD1
J: TRBJ1-6

DNA: TGTGCCACCAGTGATCCCGACTCCTACGAGCAGTACTTC
CDR3: CATSDPDSYEQYF
V: TRBV24-1
size: many
D: -
J: TRBJ2-7

DNA: TGTGCCTGGAGCCGGACAGGGAACTACGAGCAGTACTTC
CDR3: CAWSRTGNYEQYF
V: TRBV30
size: few
D: TRBD1
J: TRBJ2-7

DNA: TGTGCCAGCAGCTCACCCGGGACTCTTATCAATGAGCAGTTCTTC
CDR3: CASSSPGTLINEQFF
V: TRBV7-9
size: few
D: -
J: TRBJ2-1

DNA: TGCAGTGCTAGACTACCGGGACTAGCTTTACTTTACAATGAGCAGTTCTTC
CDR3: CSARLPGLALLYNEQFF
V: TRBV20-1
size: few
D: TRBD2
J: TRBJ2-1

DNA: TGTGCCAGCACCTCATTACTGGAGGGCGAAGCTTTCTTT
CDR3: CASTSLLEGEAFF
V: TRBV2
size: -
D: -
J: TRBJ1-1

DNA: TGTGCCAGCAGCCAACACCTACAGGGTGAAAAACTGTTTTTT
CDR3: CASSQHLQGEKLFF
V: TRBV14
size: -
D: -
J: TRBJ1-4

DNA: TGCAGTGCTAGGGTGAGCGTCAGCTCCTACGAGCAGTACTTC
CDR3: CSARVSVSSYEQYF
V: TRBV20-1
size: -
D: -
J: TRBJ2-7

DNA: TGTGCCAGCAGCGTAGAAGGCAGGACCGGGGAGCTGTTTTTT
CDR3: CASSVEGRTGELFF
V: TRBV9
size: few
D: -
J: TRBJ2-2

DNA: TGCGCCAGCAGCCCGGGACTAGCCCCTTCCTACAATGAGCAGTTCTTC
CDR3: CASSPGLAPSYNEQFF
V: TRBV5-1
size: once
D: TRBD2
J: TRBJ2-1

DNA: TGTGCCAGCAGCCCTCGTAGGACAGCGCCTTATAATTCACCCCTCCACTTT
CDR3: CASSPRRTAPYNSPLHF
V: TRBV3-1
size: few
D: -
J: TRBJ1-6

DNA: TGTGCTAGTGGTTTCTTATACTTCTACAATGAGCAGTTCTTC
CDR3: CASGFLYFYNEQFF
V: TRBV12-5
size: many
D: -
J: TRBJ2-1

DNA: TGTGCCAGCAGTCGGGGTTCAGAGACCCAGTACTTC
CDR3: CASSRGSETQYF
V: TRBV2
size: -
D: -
J: TRBJ2-5

DNA: TGCGCCAGCAGCTTCGGCAGTTCAAGCTCTGGAAACACCATATATTTT
CDR3: CASSFGSSSSGNTIYF
V: TRBV5-1
size: few
D: -
J: TRBJ1-3

DNA: TGTGCCAGCAGATTGCAGGGGTTGAACACCGGGGAGCTGTTTTTT
CDR3: CASRLQGLNTGELFF
V: TRBV27
size: few
D: -
J: TRBJ2-2

DNA: TGTGCCAGCAGCTTGGGGGGGACAGGGGGTCGGGCTGAAGCTTTCTTT
CDR3: CASSLGGTGGRAEAFF
V: TRBV5-4
size: once
D: TRBD1
J: TRBJ1-1

DNA: TGCAGTGCCACCGGAATAATCGGACAGGGGAACTCTAACTATGGCTACACCTTC
CDR3: CSATGIIGQGNSNYGYTF
V: TRBV20-1
size: few
D: TRBD1
J: TRBJ1-2

DNA: TGCAGTGCTAGTCAGGGGGTGAAGCAGTACTTC
CDR3: CSASQGVKQYF
V: TRBV20-1
size: many
D: TRBD1
J: TRBJ2-7

DNA: TGTGCCAGCAGTTACTCAGGAAGCAGCAATCAGCCCCAGCATTTT
CDR3: CASSYSGSSNQPQHF
V: TRBV6-5
size: few
D: -
J: TRBJ1-5

DNA: TGTGCCAGCATCCTTCCGGGACTCCACACCTACGAGCAGTACTTC
CDR3: CASILPGLHTYEQYF
V: TRBV6-2/TRBV6-3
size: -
D: -
J: TRBJ2-7

DNA: TGTGCCAGCAGCTCGGGACTAGTAAGAAGTGGGGCCAACGTCCTGACTTTC
CDR3: CASSSGLVRSGANVLTF
V: TRBV5-4
size: -
D: TRBD2
J: TRBJ2-6

DNA: TGTGCCAGCAGCTTAGAGGCAGGTTATGGCTACACCTTC
CDR3: CASSLEAGYGYTF
V: TRBV7-9
size: -
D: -
J: TRBJ1-2

DNA: TGCGCCAGCAGGGGTGCGAGTGAGCAGTTCTTC
CDR3: CASRGASEQFF
V: TRBV5-1
size: few
D: -
J: TRBJ2-1

DNA: TGCAGTGCTAGAGCCGTACAGGGGATCGACTACGAGCAGTACTTC
CDR3: CSARAVQGIDYEQYF
V: TRBV20-1
size: -
D: TRBD1
J: TRBJ2-7

DNA: TGCAGTGCAAAGACTAGCGGGGGCCTCTCCTACAATGAGCAGTTCTTC
CDR3: CSAKTSGGLSYNEQFF
V: TRBV20-1
size: -
D: TRBD2
J: TRBJ2-1

DNA: TGCAGCGGGGGTGTCACGAATGAAAAACTGTTTTTT
CDR3: CSGGVTNEKLFF
V: TRBV29-1
size: -
D: -
J: TRBJ1-4

DNA: TGTGCCAGCAGCACATGGACTAGCGGGAGTAACATTCAGTACTTC
CDR3: CASSTWTSGSNIQYF
V: TRBV7-8
size: many
D: TRBD2
J: TRBJ2-4

DNA: TGTGCCAGCTCGTCGGACGCGAACACCGGGGAGCTGTTTTTT
CDR3: CASSSDANTGELFF
V: TRBV9
size: few
D: -
J: TRBJ2-2

DNA: TGTGCCAGCAGTTTGCCTAGCGCGGCCGGGGAGCTGTTTTTT
CDR3: CASSLPSAAGELFF
V: TRBV12-3/TRBV12-4
size: few
D: -
J: TRBJ2-2

DNA: TGTGCCAGCAGTTCCCGGGCCCTACGAGACGAGCAGTACTTC
CDR3: CASSSRALRDEQYF
V: TRBV28
size: -
D: -
J: TRBJ2-7

DNA: TGTGCCAGCAGCGCAATGGTGGGAGGCAAAGCACAAGAGACCCAGTACTTC
CDR3: CASSAMVGGKAQETQYF
V: TRBV5-4
size: few
D: -
J: TRBJ2-5

DNA: TGTGCCAGCAGTATGCGACTCCTTCACCAATATGGCTACACCTTC
CDR3: CASSMRLLHQYGYTF
V: TRBV12-3/TRBV12-4
size: many
D: -
J: TRBJ1-2